This T cell receptor beta chain appears in the sequencing data of a study of blood T cell repertoires in COVID-19 (dated by TCRdb to the early 2020s). Regarding the research as a whole: Collaborator samples came from the United States, Italy and Spain and covered acute and convalescent phases of COVID-19. The samples were drawn from the first 160 participants of the ongoing ImmuneRACE study and from 950 to 1,500 subjects provided by 6 global collaborators. The sample metadata nearly always contained a de-identified subject ID, COVID-19 status, age in years and sex. The prospective study material was composed of cDNA or gDNA derived from T cells, B-cell-depleted T cells, or PBMCs. The repertoires were made available in a free public database intended to serve as a resource for research on the immune response to SARS-CoV-2. Where available, HLA class I and class II types were taken from metadata supplied by the sample provider and were not determined by assay-based typing. Subjects who had been exposed to COVID-19, were actively infected with it, or had recovered from it provided the deeply sampled blood TCRbeta repertoires that made up the dataset.

Including cysteine and phenylalanine, the CDR3 has 13 amino acids. Kept here is only the CDR3 DNA, which spans 39 bases and is read in frame from base 1. Relative to germline, V is 10 bases shorter and J is 6 bases shorter, with 18 bases between their ends. Taken from the germline V gene, the CDR1 and CDR2 loops are ENHRY and SYGVKD. A word on this clone: No cognate antigen has been identified for it. No per-base quality is available; no much larger clone lies one base away.

The immunoSEQ Assay, a bias-controlled multiplex PCR, was used to amplify TCRbeta CDR3 regions from genomic DNA. From the authors' description of their analysis: Nucleated cell counts per sample were estimated from amplification of reference gene primers within the assay. To quantify the absolute abundance of each unique TCRbeta CDR3 rearrangement, sequence reads were collapsed and filtered. For each sample, productive Simpson clonality was calculated as the square root of Simpson's diversity index across productive rearrangements. This is the immuneACCESS table as TCRdb keeps it, with only in-frame sequences that have V and J called. A part of the clones is gone; compared with another copy, unresolved V genes explain less than half, and the rest is unexplained. V and J calls and clone size are as listed in that table; D and trimming were resolved from the DNA. In all, the sample holds 130,000 to 150,000 clones, and 87% of those were seen once. The ten top clones hold about 10% of the sample.

Participants in the prospective study were enrolled through a virtual design, were aged 18 to 89 years, and lived in roughly 26 United States geographic areas. To assign participants to cohorts, the prospective study relied on clinical history that participants themselves reported in a screening survey and a study questionnaire. For ImmuneRACE Cohort 3, a participant was defined as recovered based on two consecutive negative NP/OP PCR tests, clearance by a healthcare professional, or resolution of symptoms. In the prospective study, whole blood, serum and a nasopharyngeal or oropharyngeal swab were collected from each participant by mobile phlebotomists. Prospective study participants could optionally give additional blood draws and questionnaires over an approximately 2-month period. Before DNA extraction, blood samples from the prospective study were shipped at room temperature or frozen. What the study reported, not specific to this receptor: Clinical and demographic metadata were provided uncurated, with the amount varying by source and participant.

Recombination joined TRBV10-3 with TRBJ1-1; the D segment could be TRBD1, given 5 matching bases. Material for sequencing was PBMCs or T cells enriched from blood (not recorded which). This sequence was found in a man between 60 and 75 years old who had recovered from COVID-19. The sequenced DNA: TGTGCCAACTCACAGGAGGGCTGGTCTGAAGCTTTCTTT. Its coded protein is CANSQEGWSEAFF.